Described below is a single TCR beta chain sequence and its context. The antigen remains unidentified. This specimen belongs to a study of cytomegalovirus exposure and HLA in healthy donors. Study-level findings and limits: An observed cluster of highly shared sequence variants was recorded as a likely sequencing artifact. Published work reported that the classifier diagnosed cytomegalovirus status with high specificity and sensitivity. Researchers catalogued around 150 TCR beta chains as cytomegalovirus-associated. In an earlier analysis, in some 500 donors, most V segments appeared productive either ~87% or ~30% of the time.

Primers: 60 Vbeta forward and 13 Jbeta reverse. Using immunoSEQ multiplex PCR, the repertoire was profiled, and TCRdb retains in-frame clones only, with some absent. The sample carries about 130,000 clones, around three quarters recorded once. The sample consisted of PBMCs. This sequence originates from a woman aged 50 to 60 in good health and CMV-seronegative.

The CDR3: CASSRGANLNEKLFF. The CDR3 bases are TGTGCCAGCAGTAGGGGTGCGAACCTTAATGAAAAACTGTTTTTT. The rearrangement joins TRBV5-4 to TRBJ1-4; D is perhaps TRBD1 (5 bases). Germline loops: CDR1 SGHNT, CDR2 YYREEE (reference sequence). The germline V and J ends were trimmed by 5 bases and 4 bases, with 15 bases remaining between them. This CDR3 is built from 15 residues.